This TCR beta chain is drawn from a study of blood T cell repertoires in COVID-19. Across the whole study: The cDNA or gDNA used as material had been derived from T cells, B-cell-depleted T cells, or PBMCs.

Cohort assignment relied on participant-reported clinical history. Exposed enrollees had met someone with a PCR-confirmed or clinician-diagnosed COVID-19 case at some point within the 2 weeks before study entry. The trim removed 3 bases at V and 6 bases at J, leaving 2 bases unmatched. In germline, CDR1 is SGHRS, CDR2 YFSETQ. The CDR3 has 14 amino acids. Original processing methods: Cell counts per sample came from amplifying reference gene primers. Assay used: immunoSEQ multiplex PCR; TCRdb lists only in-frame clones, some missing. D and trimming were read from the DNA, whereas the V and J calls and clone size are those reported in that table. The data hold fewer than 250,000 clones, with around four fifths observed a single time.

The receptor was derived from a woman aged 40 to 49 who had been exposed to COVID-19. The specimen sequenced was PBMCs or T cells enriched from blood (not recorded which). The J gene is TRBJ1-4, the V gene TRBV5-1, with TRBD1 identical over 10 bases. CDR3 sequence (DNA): TGCGCCAGCAGCTCCGGACAGGGGGATGAAAAACTGTTTTTT. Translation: CASSSGQGDEKLFF.